This T cell receptor beta chain was found in a study of T cell repertoires in cytomegalovirus infection (dated by TCRdb to 2018 to 2020). Concerning the study at large: The HLA type of each donor mattered for the analysis, because public TCR beta signatures pointed to carriage of CMV infection along with the matching HLA type.

What the research found in general, with its limitations: The ex vivo response was dominated by HLA-C-restricted CMV-specific TCR beta clonotypes, which also provided the single most frequent clonotype in two of eight donors. Carriers of CMV infection plus the relevant HLA type were discriminated by the cumulative frequency of public TCR beta family members in the study cohort and in an independent roughly 340-donor cohort.

The table lists this clonotype with many counts. The antigen it recognizes is unknown. No base-level quality is on record; no much larger clone is a single base apart. The sample was run on an Illumina HiSeq 1500. The public reads were reanalyzed by TCRdb: fastp trimming at Q25, MiXCR alignment, in-frame beta chains only. All rows with the same CDR3 protein become a single entry with the most common DNA and genes. This sample is represented by 560,000 or so distinct CDR3 sequences; 16% of them were singletons. Roughly a quarter of the sample rests with the top ten. Based on the germline V gene (reference sequence), the CDR1 and CDR2 sequences are SEHNR and FQNEAQ. The trim is 8 bases for V and 3 bases for J, with a gap of 20 bases between the germline ends. The CDR3 runs 15 amino acids, cysteine and phenylalanine included. Only CDR3 DNA remains: 45 bases, in frame from the first base.

This TCR was recovered from a human donor in good health (CMV status not recorded). Some clones in this sample may be carry-over from other donors' samples. The sequence is built from TRBV7-9 and TRBJ2-7, with the D gene not clear enough to name. Input material: CD8+ T cells from PBMCs. The DNA sequence is TGTGCCAGCTTGGCCTGGACCGGCTCTCACTACGAGCAGTACTTC. Translated, this gives CASLAWTGSHYEQYF.